The 19 T cell receptor beta chains in this list originate from one sample, sequenced in a study of control samples from healthy donors and cancer patients. The data were produced by immunoSEQ multiplex PCR, yet TCRdb's version contains in-frame clones alone and is incomplete. Of roughly 20,000 clones in the sample, roughly 80% were seen once. The material sequenced was PBMCs. Source of these receptors: an elderly man with head and neck cancer.

The CDR3 reads CASSHYGTSGGPAADTQYF. In DNA form, the CDR3 reads TGTGCCAGCAGCCACTATGGGACTAGCGGGGGTCCTGCGGCAGATACGCAGTATTTT. The chain links TRBV3-1 (or the pseudogene TRBV3-2) to TRBJ2-3, with 14 bases fitting TRBD2. Germline V gene sequence: CDR1 LGHDT, CDR2 YNNKEL (reference sequence). Unmatched junction bases numbered 12, after V lost 3 bases and J lost 4 bases. The CDR3 is 19 amino acids.

V gene TRBV4-1 combines with J gene TRBJ2-1, with 12 bases aligning to TRBD2. Germline V gives CDR1 MGHRA, CDR2 YSYEKL. J was trimmed by 7 bases and V by 6 bases; bases with no gene match: 7. This CDR3 has 15 residues. The CDR3 reads CASRLTSGSFNEQFF. CDR3 nucleotides: TGCGCCAGCAGGCTGACTAGCGGGAGTTTTAATGAGCAGTTCTTC.

The rearrangement joins TRBV14 to TRBJ2-1; D possibly corresponds to TRBD2 (6 bases). The V and J ends lost 2 bases and 4 bases respectively, with 15 bases between them. CDR3 size: 16 residues. Germline assignment: CDR1 SGHDN and CDR2 FVKESK. The CDR3 coding sequence is TGTGCCAGCAGCCAATTTCCCGGGGGTGGGTACAATGAGCAGTTCTTC. It yields the protein CASSQFPGGGYNEQFF.

V gene TRBV6-5 combines with J gene TRBJ2-1, with a tentative D call TRBD2 (5 bases). V was pared by 4 bases and J by 0 bases, with 10 bases between. The CDR3 is 15 amino acids. The germline CDR1 and CDR2 sequences are MNHEY and SVGAGI. CDR3 bases: TGTGCCAGCAGTTCCGGAGGTAGCTCCTACAATGAGCAGTTCTTC. This sequence encodes CASSSGGSSYNEQFF.

This rearrangement joins TRBV18 to TRBJ1-1, with D possibly matching TRBD1 (6 bases). Germline V gives CDR1 KGHSH, CDR2 LQKENI. The CDR3 contains 16 residues. V lost 3 bases, J lost 4 bases, and 18 bases lay in between. DNA for the CDR3: TGTGCCAGCTCACCCTCTCAGGGGATTAGGACCACTGAAGCTTTCTTT. Translating gives CASSPSQGIRTTEAFF.

The chain recombines TRBV30 with TRBJ2-5; 14 bases match TRBD2. The CDR3 is made up of 19 amino acids. V was pared by 1 base and J by 2 bases, with 12 bases of the junction left unmatched. CDR1 and CDR2 from the germline V gene are GTSNPN and SVGIG (reference sequence). The CDR3 region has the DNA TGTGCCTGGAGTGCACCCTCGGGACTAGCGGGGGTTGCACAAGAGACCCAGTACTTC. It encodes CAWSAPSGLAGVAQETQYF.

The rearrangement links TRBV4-1 to TRBJ1-1; D is undetermined. Germline-derived CDR1 and CDR2 are MGHRA and YSYEKL. V was cut by 1 base and J by 8 bases, with 23 bases left in between. The CDR3 spans 17 residues. For the CDR3, the DNA is TGCGCCAGCAGCCAAGGATTGGCCGCGTTGATGGCCGGAGAAGCTTTCTTT. It translates to CASSQGLAALMAGEAFF.

By share, this clone counts as medium-sized (0.01 to 0.1%). The rearrangement joins TRBV6-2 or TRBV6-3 to TRBJ2-1; D gene uncertain. The CDR3 spans 14 residues. V was trimmed by 6 bases and J by 9 bases, leaving 18 bases between them. The germline gives CDR1 MNHEY, CDR2 SVGEGT. The CDR3 region has the DNA TGTGCCAGCAGCCCCGTCTTGTTCCTAGTTGAGCAGTTCTTC. Encoded protein: CASSPVLFLVEQFF.

The sample holds a few counts of this clone. The chain joins TRBV4-1 to TRBJ1-4; possibly TRBD1 for D (6 bases). This CDR3 has 15 amino acids. Germline lookup yields CDR1 MGHRA and CDR2 YSYEKL. Trimming removed 4 bases from V and 9 bases from J, with 18 bases in between. The CDR3 reads CASSLQDQGMKKLFF. The DNA for the CDR3 is TGCGCCAGCAGCCTCCAGGACCAGGGGATGAAAAAACTGTTTTTT.

This clone was seen a few times. The V call is TRBV5-5, the J call TRBJ2-1; 8 nucleotides align to TRBD2. Trimming removed 1 base from V and 4 bases from J; junction bases left unmatched: 13. The length of the CDR3 is 18 residues. Germline V CDR1 and CDR2: SGHKS, YYEKEE (reference sequence). CDR3 bases: TGTGCCAGCAGCTTGAATGAACTGGCGGGGGGCCAATACAATGAGCAGTTCTTC. Translating it yields CASSLNELAGGQYNEQFF.

V is TRBV5-1 and J is TRBJ2-5; TRBD2 matches at 7 bases. Germline V gene data show CDR1 as SGHRS and CDR2 as YFSETQ. The CDR3 is 14 residues long. The V segment lost 0 bases and the J segment 5 bases; nucleotides outside the gene matches: 4. The CDR3: CASSLGGGGETQYF. The CDR3 bases are TGCGCCAGCAGCTTGGGCGGGGGTGGGGAGACCCAGTACTTC.

V usage is TRBV5-1 and J usage is TRBJ1-1; tentatively, D is TRBD1 (5 bases). The CDR3 spans 14 residues. V shed 4 bases and J shed 10 bases, with 20 bases lying between them. Germline CDR1 is SGHRS and CDR2 is YFSETQ. CDR3 amino acids: CASSPRAGDHLAFF. The CDR3, as DNA: TGCGCCAGCAGCCCCCGGGCGGGGGACCACCTAGCTTTCTTT. The variable domain in full, with the rest retrieved from reference TRBV5-1 and TRBJ1-1, is KAGVTQTPRYLIKTRGQQVTLSCSPISGHRSVSWYQQTPGQGLQFLFEYFSETQRNKGNFPGRFSGRQFSNSRSEMNVSTLELGDSALYLCASSPRAGDHLAFFGQGTRLTVV.

This chain connects TRBV5-1 to TRBJ2-7; D gene unclear. Deletions cut 1 base from V and 9 bases from J, with 20 bases between. Germline lookup yields CDR1 SGHRS and CDR2 YFSETQ. CDR3 length equals 15 residues. The chain's CDR3 is CASSLSIGSSLGQYF. The CDR3 nucleotides are TGCGCCAGCAGCTTGTCGATAGGATCTTCTCTTGGGCAGTACTTC.

The rearrangement links TRBV5-1 to TRBJ2-1; 10 nucleotides align to TRBD1. After removal of 2 bases from V and 2 bases from J, the junction contained 7 bases not matched to a gene. The length of the CDR3 is 17 residues. Germline CDR1 reads SGHRS; CDR2 reads YFSETQ. In nucleotides, the CDR3 is TGCGCCAGCAGCTTACGGACAGGGGGGGACCCCTACAATGAGCAGTTCTTC. Translating gives CASSLRTGGDPYNEQFF.

The chain joins TRBV3-1 (or the pseudogene TRBV3-2) to TRBJ2-5, with a weak D call TRBD2 (6 bases). The CDR3 extends over 14 amino acids. Germline loops: CDR1 LGHDT, CDR2 YNNKEL (reference sequence). The ends were cut back, 4 bases at V and 9 bases at J, with 18 bases in the middle. CDR3 DNA: TGTGCCAGCAGCCGACGGGACTCGCGGGATCCCCAGTACTTC. As protein: CASSRRDSRDPQYF.

Of note for this clone: One junction end does not reproduce the germline sequence, and a read error may be involved. This rearrangement joins TRBV2 to TRBJ1-5, with D possibly matching TRBD1 (6 bases). Germline loops: CDR1 SNHLY, CDR2 FYNNEI. The CDR3 runs to 15 residues. CDR3 region: CASREVPGHFQPQHF. CDR3 nucleotides: TGTGCCAGCAGGGAAGTACCGGGACATTTTCAGCCCCAGCATTTT.

The chain couples TRBV5-1 to TRBJ1-5; 12 bases line up with TRBD1. The CDR3 extends over 15 amino acids. Germline CDR1 SGHRS, CDR2 YFSETQ. With V trimmed by 3 bases and J by 3 bases, 1 base remained unmatched. CDR3 sequence reads: CASSWDRGPNQPQHF. The CDR3, as DNA: TGCGCCAGCAGCTGGGACAGGGGGCCCAATCAGCCCCAGCATTTT.

The chain couples TRBV6-2 or TRBV6-3 to TRBJ2-4; D is undetermined. The CDR3 contains 15 residues. The germline V gene encodes CDR1 MNHEY and CDR2 SVGEGT. Trimming took off 5 bases at V and 0 bases at J, with 11 bases between the two ends. This CDR3 is CASSPRALAKNIQYF. Written as DNA, the CDR3 is TGTGCCAGCAGTCCCAGAGCCCTAGCCAAAAACATTCAGTACTTC.

There are a few counts of this clone. This sequence joins TRBV29-1 and TRBJ1-2; 9 nucleotides line up with TRBD1. This CDR3 is built from 14 residues. Germline values: CDR1 SQVTM, CDR2 ANQGSEA. The J segment lost 3 bases and the V segment lost 7 bases, leaving 9 bases of the junction unmatched. CDR3 sequence: CSANRGRWDYGYTF. CDR3 coding DNA: TGCAGCGCGAACAGGGGGCGGTGGGACTATGGCTACACCTTC. The entire variable domain, with the rest obtained from reference TRBV29-1 and TRBJ1-2, is as follows: SAVISQKPSRDICQRGTSLTIQCQVDSQVTMMFWYRQQPGQSLTLIATANQGSEATYESGFVIDKFPISRPNLTFSTLTVSNMSPEDSSIYLCSANRGRWDYGYTFGSGTRLTVV.